The sequence of this T cell receptor beta chain was determined in a study of T cells expressing NK-cell markers. Reprocessing the 5' RACE reads, TCRdb reports a single entry for every CDR3 protein and omits DNA. The listing records about 460,000 distinct CDR3 sequences. CDR1 MNHEY and CDR2 SVGEGT come from the germline V gene. There are 13 residues in the CDR3. The rearrangement links TRBV6-2 or TRBV6-3 to TRBJ2-7; the TCRdb call, TRBD2, lacks DNA for checking. Input material: blood T cells: a sorted CD56 or NKG2C T cell subset, CD4+ or CD8+ T cells, or bulk PBMC T cells (not recorded which). This TCR derives from a woman in her 50s in good health. CDR3 region: CASRASVPYEQYF.